This paragraph covers one T cell receptor beta chain sequence. This sample is part of a study of blood T cell repertoires in COVID-19. Study details: The origin of the acute and convalescent COVID-19 samples was the United States, Italy and Spain. T cells, B-cell-depleted T cells, or PBMCs supplied cDNA or gDNA.

Per the germline V gene, CDR1 is MNHEY and CDR2 is SMNVEV (reference sequence). V lost 5 bases to trimming and J lost 2 bases; unmatched junction nucleotides: 3. The CDR3 contains 13 residues. Under the authors' procedure: Reference gene primer amplification yielded estimated nucleated cell counts. The protocol was immunoSEQ multiplex PCR, while the TCRdb copy is restricted to in-frame clones and leaves out a portion. V, J and clone size derive from that table, while D and trimming were established from the DNA sequence. Among 200,000 to 300,000 clones listed, over 80% were seen once. This sequence originates from a woman in her thirties or forties with acute or convalescent COVID-19. The sequenced material came from peripheral blood. The chain has TRBV27 and TRBJ2-7, with 7 bases lining up with TRBD1. CDR3 sequence (DNA): TGTGCCAGCAGTCTGGGACAGACCTACGAGCAGTACGTC. Its protein product is CASSLGQTYEQYV.